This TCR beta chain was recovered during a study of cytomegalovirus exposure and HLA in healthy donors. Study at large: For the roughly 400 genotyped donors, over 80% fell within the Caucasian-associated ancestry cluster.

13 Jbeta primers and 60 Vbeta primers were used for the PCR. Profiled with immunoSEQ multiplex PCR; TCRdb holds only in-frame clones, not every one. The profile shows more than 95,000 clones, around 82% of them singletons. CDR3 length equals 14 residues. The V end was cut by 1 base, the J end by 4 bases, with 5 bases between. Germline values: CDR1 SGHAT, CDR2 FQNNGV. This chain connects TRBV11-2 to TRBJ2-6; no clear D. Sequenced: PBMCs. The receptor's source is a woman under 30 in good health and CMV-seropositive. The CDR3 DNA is TGTGCCAGCAGCTTAGTCTCCGGGGCCAACGTCCTGACTTTC. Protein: CASSLVSGANVLTF.